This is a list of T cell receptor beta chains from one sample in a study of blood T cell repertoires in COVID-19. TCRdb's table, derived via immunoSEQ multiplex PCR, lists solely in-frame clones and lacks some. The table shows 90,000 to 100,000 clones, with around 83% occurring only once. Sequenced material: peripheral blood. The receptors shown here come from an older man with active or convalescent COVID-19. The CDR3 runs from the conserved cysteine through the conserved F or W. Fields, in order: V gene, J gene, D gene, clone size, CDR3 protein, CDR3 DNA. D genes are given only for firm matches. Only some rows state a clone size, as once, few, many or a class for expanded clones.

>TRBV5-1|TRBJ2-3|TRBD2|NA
CASSPAWLAGPTDTQYF
TGCGCCAGCAGCCCGGCCTGGCTAGCGGGACCCACAGATACGCAGTATTTT
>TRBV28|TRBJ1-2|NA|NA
CAIPGGGGGANYGYTF
TGTGCCATCCCGGGGGGGGGAGGCGGAGCTAACTATGGCTACACCTTC
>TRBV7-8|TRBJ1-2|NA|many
CASSPEGYYGYTF
TGTGCCAGCAGCCCCGAGGGCTATTATGGCTACACCTTC
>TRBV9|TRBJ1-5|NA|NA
CASSEGWGDNSNQPQHF
TGTGCCAGCAGCGAAGGCTGGGGCGACAATAGCAATCAGCCCCAGCATTTT
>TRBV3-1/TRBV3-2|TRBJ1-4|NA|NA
CASSQDWASSWEKLFF
TGTGCCAGCAGCCAAGATTGGGCCAGCTCTTGGGAAAAACTGTTTTTT
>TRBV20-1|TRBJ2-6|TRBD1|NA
CSASKGASGANVLTF
TGCAGTGCTAGTAAGGGGGCCTCTGGGGCCAACGTCCTGACTTTC
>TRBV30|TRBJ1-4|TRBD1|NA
CAWSGGQGTEKLFF
TGTGCCTGGAGTGGGGGACAGGGGACTGAAAAACTGTTTTTT
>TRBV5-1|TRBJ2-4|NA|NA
CASSLVPTRGNIQYF
TGCGCCAGCAGCTTGGTGCCTACGAGAGGAAACATTCAGTACTTC
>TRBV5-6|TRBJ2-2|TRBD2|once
CASSRRTSGFTGELFF
TGTGCCAGCAGCCGGAGGACTAGCGGGTTCACCGGGGAGCTGTTTTTT
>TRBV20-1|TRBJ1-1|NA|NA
CSASTGEAFF
TGCAGTGCATCAACAGGGGAAGCTTTCTTT
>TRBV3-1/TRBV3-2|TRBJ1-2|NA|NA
CASSQGQGGPYGYTF
TGTGCCAGCAGCCAGGGGCAGGGAGGGCCCTATGGCTACACCTTC
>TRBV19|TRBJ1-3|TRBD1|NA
CASRDREISGNTIYF
TGTGCCAGCAGGGACAGAGAGATATCTGGAAACACCATATATTTT
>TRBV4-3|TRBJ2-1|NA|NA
CASSQPDRLYNEQFF
TGCGCCAGCAGCCAACCGGACAGATTATACAATGAGCAGTTCTTC
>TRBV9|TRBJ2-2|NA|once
CASSPRWGVAGELFF
TGTGCCAGCAGCCCCCGGTGGGGAGTCGCCGGGGAGCTGTTTTTT
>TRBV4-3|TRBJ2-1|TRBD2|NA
CASSQASGNYYNEQFF
TGCGCCAGCAGCCAAGCTAGCGGCAATTACTACAATGAGCAGTTCTTC
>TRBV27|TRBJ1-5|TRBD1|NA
CASRRSGTGIGNQPQHF
TGTGCCAGCAGACGTTCCGGGACAGGTATTGGCAATCAGCCCCAGCATTTT
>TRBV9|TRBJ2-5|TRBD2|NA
CASSSGGGETQYF
TGTGCCAGCAGCAGCGGGGGGGGTGAGACCCAGTACTTC
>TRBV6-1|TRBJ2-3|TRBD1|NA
CASSDGQGSVNTQYF
TGTGCCAGCAGTGACGGACAGGGGAGTGTGAATACGCAGTATTTT
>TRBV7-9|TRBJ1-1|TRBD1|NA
CASSGGTGNTEAFF
TGTGCCAGCAGCGGGGGGACAGGGAACACTGAAGCTTTCTTT
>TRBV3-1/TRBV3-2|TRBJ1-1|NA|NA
CASSPWGPTEAFF
TGTGCCAGCAGCCCCTGGGGGCCCACTGAAGCTTTCTTT
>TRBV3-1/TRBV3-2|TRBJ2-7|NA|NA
CASSQGTGHSYEQYF
TGTGCCAGCAGCCAAGGTACAGGGCACTCCTACGAGCAGTACTTC
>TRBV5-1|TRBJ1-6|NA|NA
CASSIGSGAPLHF
TGCGCCAGCAGCATAGGGAGCGGTGCACCCCTCCACTTT
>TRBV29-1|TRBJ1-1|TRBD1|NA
CSVEGWDRVAFF
TGCAGCGTTGAAGGGTGGGACAGGGTAGCTTTCTTT
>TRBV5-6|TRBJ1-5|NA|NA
CASSGQSNSNQPQHF
TGTGCCAGCAGCGGACAGTCCAATAGCAATCAGCCCCAGCATTTT
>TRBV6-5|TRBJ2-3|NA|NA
CASRAPGADTQYF
TGTGCCAGCAGGGCGCCGGGGGCAGATACGCAGTATTTT
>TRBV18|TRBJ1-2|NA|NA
CASSPGFESMGYTF
TGTGCCAGCTCACCAGGTTTTGAGTCTATGGGCTACACCTTC
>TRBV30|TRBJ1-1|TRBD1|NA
CAWSDRGNTEAFF
TGTGCCTGGAGTGACAGGGGGAACACTGAAGCTTTCTTT
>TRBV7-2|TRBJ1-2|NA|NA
CASSLQGYGYTF
TGTGCCAGCAGCTTACAGGGCTATGGCTACACCTTC
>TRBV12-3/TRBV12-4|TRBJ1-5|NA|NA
CASSPGIQPQHF
TGTGCCAGCAGCCCAGGGATTCAGCCCCAGCATTTT
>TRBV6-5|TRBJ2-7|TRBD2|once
CASSYRAGGATYEQYF
TGTGCCAGCAGTTACCGGGCGGGGGGCGCTACCTACGAGCAGTACTTC
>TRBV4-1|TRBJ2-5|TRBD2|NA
CASSQIGDYTGETQYF
TGCGCCAGCAGCCAAATAGGGGACTATACAGGAGAGACCCAGTACTTC
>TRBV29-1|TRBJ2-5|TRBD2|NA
CSVETGGSETQYF
TGCAGCGTCGAGACCGGGGGGTCGGAGACCCAGTACTTC
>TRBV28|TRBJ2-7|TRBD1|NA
CASSLARTGNYEQYF
TGTGCCAGCAGTTTAGCCCGGACAGGGAACTACGAGCAGTACTTC
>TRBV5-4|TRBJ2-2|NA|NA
CASSLEGVDTGELFF
TGTGCCAGCAGCTTGGAAGGGGTGGACACCGGGGAGCTGTTTTTT
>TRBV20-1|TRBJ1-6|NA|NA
CSASWQEDSPLHF
TGCAGTGCTAGTTGGCAGGAGGATTCACCCCTCCACTTT
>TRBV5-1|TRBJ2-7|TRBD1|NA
CASSLEGQGISYEQYF
TGCGCCAGCAGCTTGGAGGGACAGGGGATATCCTACGAGCAGTACTTC
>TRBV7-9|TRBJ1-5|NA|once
CASSQGGGRQPQHF
TGTGCCAGCAGCCAAGGGGGGGGAAGACAGCCCCAGCATTTT
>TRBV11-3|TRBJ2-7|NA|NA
CASSPMGGEDEQYF
TGTGCCAGCAGCCCTATGGGGGGTGAGGACGAGCAGTACTTC
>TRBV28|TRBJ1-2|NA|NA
CASSYGGGLFTF
TGTGCCAGCAGTTATGGCGGGGGCCTTTTTACCTTC
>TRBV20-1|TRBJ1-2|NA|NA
CSANGYGYTF
TGCAGTGCTAACGGCTATGGCTACACCTTC